Following are 24 T cell receptor beta chains from one sample sequenced in a study of patients and donors after allogeneic stem cell transplantation. TCRdb re-called the RT-PCR reads through MiXCR, storing one row per CDR3 protein. The sample includes hundreds of thousands of distinct CDR3 sequences, around two fifths seen only once; the top ten take 11%. Material for sequencing was blood, either unsorted or a sorted T cell fraction (not recorded which). The source of these receptors is a human donor who was either an allogeneic HSCT recipient or a stem cell or donor lymphocyte infusion donor (not recorded which). It is not recorded whose cells these are; they may come from a transplant donor.

The CDR3 DNA is TGTGCCAGCAGCTGGGACACCCGATCGCCCCTCCACTTT. Protein: CASSWDTRSPLHF. J is TRBJ1-6 and V is TRBV27; D is perhaps TRBD1 (6 bases). From germline, CDR1 is MNHEY and CDR2 SMNVEV (reference sequence). The CDR3 is 13 residues long. Trimming pared 6 bases from V and 13 bases from J, leaving 16 bases between.

This clonotype was detected a few times. V and J are TRBV2 and TRBJ1-1; D is possibly TRBD1 (6 bases). Trimming shortened V by 4 bases and J by 0 bases, and 12 bases separated the two germline ends. The CDR3 is 15 residues long. Germline values: CDR1 SNHLY, CDR2 FYNNEI. DNA for the CDR3: TGTGCCAGCAGTGCCCGGACAGAATTGAACACTGAAGCTTTCTTT. This encodes CASSARTELNTEAFF. Full variable domain (rest looked up from reference TRBV2 and TRBJ1-1): EPEVTQTPSHQVTQMGQEVILRCVPISNHLYFYWYRQILGQKVEFLVSFYNNEISEKSEIFDDQFSVERPDGSNFTLKIRSTKLEDSAMYFCASSARTELNTEAFFGQGTRLTVV.

This clonotype was detected only a few times. The chain combines TRBV24-1 with TRBJ2-2, with TRBD1 as a possible D gene (5 bases). The CDR3 runs to 13 residues. V lost 9 bases and J 5 bases, leaving 12 bases between the germline ends. In germline, CDR1 is KGHDR, CDR2 SFDVKD. CDR3 sequence reads: CATSQGRTGELFF. The CDR3, as DNA: TGTGCCACCTCGCAGGGCAGGACCGGGGAGCTGTTTTTT.

The J gene is TRBJ1-3, the V gene TRBV13; 7 positions match TRBD1. Per germline, CDR1 PRHDT and CDR2 FYEKMQ (reference sequence). CDR3 length: 14 amino acids. Germline trimming cut 5 bases from V and 4 bases from J; bases unmatched to any gene: 5. CDR3 residues: CASSRWTGGNTIYF. The CDR3 coding sequence is TGTGCCAGCAGCCGATGGACAGGAGGAAACACCATATATTTT. Variable domain in full (rest from reference TRBV13 and TRBJ1-3): AAGVIQSPRHLIKEKRETATLKCYPIPRHDTVYWYQQGPGQDPQFLISFYEKMQSDKGSIPDRFSAQQFSDYHSELNMSSLELGDSALYFCASSRWTGGNTIYFGEGSWLTVV.

This sequence joins TRBV20-1 and TRBJ1-5; TRBD1 might be the D (5 bases). CDR1 is DFQATT, CDR2 SNEGSKA, per germline (reference sequence). The CDR3 loop spans 15 amino acids. With 5 bases removed from V and 2 bases from J, the gap between germline ends came to 16 bases. The DNA for the CDR3 is TGCAGTGCTCTTAGGGCAGAAGGGGGCAATCAGCCCCAGCATTTT. Protein sequence: CSALRAEGGNQPQHF.

This clonotype was seen at least ten times. This chain links TRBV12-3 or TRBV12-4 with TRBJ1-4; D possibly corresponds to TRBD1 (5 bases). The V end was cut by 5 bases, the J end by 8 bases, with 9 bases between. There are 12 residues in the CDR3. The CDR3 coding sequence is TGTGCCAGCAGTCTCGGGGGGGAAAAACTGTTTTTT. It is translated as CASSLGGEKLFF.

The chain's CDR3 is CASSQFPPGVYGYTF. The CDR3 DNA follows: TGCGCCAGCAGCCAATTCCCCCCAGGCGTCTATGGCTACACCTTC. V usage is TRBV4-1 and J usage is TRBJ1-2; D call uncertain. CDR1 is MGHRA and CDR2 is YSYEKL in the germline V gene. The CDR3 is made up of 15 amino acids. The V end was cut by 2 bases, the J end by 4 bases, with 14 bases between.

In this sample, this clonotype turned up a few times. The V call is TRBV9, the J call TRBJ1-5; TRBD1 matches at 8 bases. The CDR3 is made up of 14 amino acids. V was clipped by 3 bases and J by 2 bases; unmatched bases: 1. CDR1 is SGDLS, CDR2 YYNGEE, per germline. DNA of the CDR3: TGTGCCAGCAGCGCAGGGGGCCGCAATCAGCCCCAGCATTTT. Translating gives CASSAGGRNQPQHF.

Only a few counts were recorded for this clonotype. This sequence joins TRBV28 and TRBJ2-7; D ambiguous. The CDR3 contains 14 residues. V was clipped by 1 base and J by 4 bases, with 11 bases between them. The germline V gene has CDR1 MDHEN and CDR2 SYDVKM. The CDR3 loop reads CASSLSGLGYEQYF. The CDR3, as DNA: TGTGCCAGCAGTTTATCGGGTCTTGGGTACGAGCAGTACTTC.

The J gene is TRBJ1-2, the V gene TRBV7-9; 9 bases line up with TRBD1. Trimming removed 5 bases from V and 6 bases from J; junction bases left unmatched: 4. CDR3 length: 13 amino acids. Germline CDR1 is SEHNR and CDR2 is FQNEAQ (reference sequence). The CDR3 protein is CASSRQGDDGYTF. The CDR3 DNA is TGTGCCAGCAGCAGACAGGGGGATGATGGCTACACCTTC.

The chain carries TRBV7-2 and TRBJ1-1, with a possible D match to TRBD1 (6 bases). Per germline, CDR1 SGHTA and CDR2 FQGNSA. The V gene lost 1 base and the J gene lost 2 bases, with 8 bases spanning the gap. This CDR3 comprises 14 residues. The DNA for the CDR3 is TGTGCCAGCAGCTTAGAGGGGGGCAACACTGAAGCTTTCTTT. Encoded protein: CASSLEGGNTEAFF. Full variable domain (missing parts from reference TRBV7-2 and TRBJ1-1): GAGVSQSPSNKVTEKGKDVELRCDPISGHTALYWYRQSLGQGLEFLIYFQGNSAPDKSGLPSDRFSAERTGGSVSTLTIQRTQQEDSAVYLCASSLEGGNTEAFFGQGTRLTVV.

This clonotype was detected a few times. This chain links TRBV7-9 with TRBJ1-1; 8 bases fit TRBD1. Trimming at V came to 5 bases and at J to 2 bases, leaving 7 bases not matched to a gene. CDR3 length: 15 amino acids. CDR1 is SEHNR, CDR2 FQNEAQ, per germline (reference sequence). CDR3: CASSPPDRGNTEAFF. In DNA form, the CDR3 reads TGTGCCAGCAGCCCCCCCGACAGGGGAAACACTGAAGCTTTCTTT.

V and J are TRBV29-1 and TRBJ2-1; the match to TRBD1 covers 10 bases. The ends lost 4 bases at V and 6 bases at J; junction bases unmatched: 6. Germline CDR1 is SQVTM and CDR2 is ANQGSEA. CDR3 length: 14 residues. The CDR3 loop is CSVATGQGSNEQFF. CDR3 bases: TGCAGCGTTGCAACGGGACAGGGGAGCAATGAGCAGTTCTTC.

The chain is built from TRBV6-6 and TRBJ1-6, with D uncertain. The CDR3 length is 14 residues. Per germline, CDR1 MNHNY and CDR2 SVGAGI (reference sequence). V was cut by 4 bases and J by 9 bases, with 13 bases left in between. The CDR3, as DNA: TGTGCCAGCAGTTGGTCCAGGTTGGGTTCACCCCTCCACTTT. Translated, it gives CASSWSRLGSPLHF.

J is TRBJ1-2 and V is TRBV25-1; 7 positions agree with TRBD1. CDR1 and CDR2 (germline): MGHDK, SYGVNS. The junction had 6 bases not matched to a gene; V was cut back by 7 bases and J by 4 bases. The CDR3 has 13 residues. CDR3 nucleotide sequence: TGTGCCAGCACAGGACAGGAAGGCTATGGCTACACCTTC. Translating gives CASTGQEGYGYTF.

V gene TRBV4-1 combines with J gene TRBJ2-1; D may match TRBD1 or TRBD2 (6 bases each). V was clipped by 5 bases and J by 6 bases, with 8 bases between them. CDR1 and CDR2 (germline): MGHRA, YSYEKL. This CDR3 region has 12 residues. CDR3 nucleotides: TGCGCCAGCAGCGAGGGGGGCAATGAGCAGTTCTTC. This sequence encodes CASSEGGNEQFF.

This chain joins TRBV6-4 and TRBJ1-2; D ambiguous. From germline, CDR1 is MRHNA and CDR2 SNTAGT. CDR3 length equals 15 residues. The V and J ends lost 8 bases and 1 base respectively, with 17 bases between them. CDR3 loop: CASPAGQNSNYGYTF. CDR3 DNA sequence: TGTGCCAGCCCCGCCGGGCAGAATAGTAACTATGGCTACACCTTC.

In this sample, this clonotype is medium-sized. CDR3 bases: TGCAGTGCTGCCTCCGGGACAGGCTATGGCTACACCTTC. Encoded protein: CSAASGTGYGYTF. The chain employs TRBV20-1 and TRBJ1-2; TRBD1 matches at 8 bases. The V and J ends lost 5 bases and 4 bases, in that order; junction bases with no gene match: 6. Germline assignment: CDR1 DFQATT and CDR2 SNEGSKA (reference sequence). This CDR3 is 13 amino acids long.

In its sample, this clonotype was seen a few times. The chain has TRBV4-3 and TRBJ1-6; TRBD1 matches 9 bases. The germline V gene encodes CDR1 LGHNA and CDR2 YSLEER. There are 17 residues in the CDR3. With 2 bases clipped from V and 3 bases from J, the junction kept 5 bases outside the gene matches. CDR3 in DNA: TGCGCCAGCAGCCAAAACAGGGGGCTGTTCTATAATTCACCCCTCCACTTT. Translated, it gives CASSQNRGLFYNSPLHF.

The gene calls are TRBV9 and TRBJ1-2; D unclear. This CDR3 has 12 amino acids. The ends were cut back, 0 bases at V and 2 bases at J, with 2 bases in the middle. The V gene's germline CDR1 is SGDLS and CDR2 YYNGEE. CDR3 loop: CASSVGNYGYTF. The DNA for the CDR3 is TGTGCCAGCAGCGTAGGAAACTATGGCTACACCTTC.

The rearrangement links TRBV6-1 to TRBJ2-1; tentative D call: TRBD1 (6 bases). V was cut by 5 bases and J by 6 bases, with 17 bases left in between. The CDR3 is 15 residues long. Per the germline V gene, CDR1 is MNHNS and CDR2 is SASEGT. DNA for the CDR3: TGTGCCAGCAGTTATCGTGGGGACACACCCAATGAGCAGTTCTTC. Translation gives CASSYRGDTPNEQFF.

The V and J genes are TRBV20-1 and TRBJ2-1; D is uncertain. The CDR3 loop spans 15 amino acids. Trimming left V 5 bases short and J 2 bases short, with 16 bases between. Germline CDR1 is DFQATT and CDR2 is SNEGSKA (reference sequence). The CDR3 sequence: CSARPGRRAYNEQFF. DNA for the CDR3: TGCAGTGCTCGACCCGGAAGGCGCGCCTACAATGAGCAGTTCTTC.

This clonotype appeared a few times. The chain links TRBV12-3 or TRBV12-4 to TRBJ2-1; 13 bases fit TRBD2. The CDR3 is 17 amino acids. V lost 5 bases and J lost 9; bases outside the gene matches: 13. The CDR3 here is CASSPHPGLAGEGEQFF. CDR3 nucleotide sequence: TGTGCCAGCAGTCCGCACCCCGGACTAGCGGGGGAAGGTGAGCAGTTCTTC.

This clonotype appeared many times. This chain joins TRBV7-9 and TRBJ1-4, with unresolved D. CDR3 size: 14 residues. V dropped 5 bases and J dropped 10 bases, with 17 bases sitting between them. Germline assignment: CDR1 SEHNR and CDR2 FQNEAQ (reference sequence). For the CDR3, the DNA is TGTGCCAGCAGCCAAACGGCTGCCCTCGGAAAACTGTTTTTT. This gives the protein CASSQTAALGKLFF.